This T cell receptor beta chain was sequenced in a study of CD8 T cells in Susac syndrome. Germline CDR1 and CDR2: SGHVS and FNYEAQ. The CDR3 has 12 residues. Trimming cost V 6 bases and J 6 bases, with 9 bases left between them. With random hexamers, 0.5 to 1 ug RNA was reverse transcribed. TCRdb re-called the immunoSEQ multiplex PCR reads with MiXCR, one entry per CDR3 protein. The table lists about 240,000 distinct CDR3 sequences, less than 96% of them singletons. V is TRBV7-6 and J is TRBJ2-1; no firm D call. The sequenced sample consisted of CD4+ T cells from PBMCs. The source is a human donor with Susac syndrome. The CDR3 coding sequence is TGTGCCAGCAGAGATCAGATCAATGAGCAGTTCTTC. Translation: CASRDQINEQFF.